Each of the 32 T cell receptor beta chains below was sequenced from the same sample in a study of blood T cell repertoires in COVID-19. Here immunoSEQ multiplex PCR was the method, and the copy in TCRdb shows in-frame clones only, minus some. The table records some 200,000 clones, under 90% of them present only once. Sequenced sample: PBMCs or T cells enriched from blood (not recorded which). The receptors shown here come from a woman in her forties or fifties who had been exposed to COVID-19.

This clone has a handful of counts. V is TRBV28 and J is TRBJ1-6; D ambiguous. CDR1 and CDR2 (germline): MDHEN, SYDVKM. CDR3 length: 13 residues. V was cut by 5 bases and J by 4 bases, with 6 bases left in between. The CDR3, as DNA: TGTGCCAGCAGTCAACTATATAATTCACCCCTCCACTTT. Translation: CASSQLYNSPLHF.

This chain joins TRBV3-1 (or the pseudogene TRBV3-2) and TRBJ2-5; D not resolved. This CDR3 is 15 amino acids long. The germline V and J ends were trimmed by 4 bases and 1 base, with 13 bases remaining between them. Germline V gives CDR1 LGHDT, CDR2 YNNKEL (reference sequence). The CDR3 bases are TGTGCCAGCAGCCCCTCTCGACTCCCCCAAGAGACCCAGTACTTC. Protein: CASSPSRLPQETQYF.

This sequence joins TRBV15 and TRBJ2-5, with TRBD1 matching over 9 bases. Trimming removed 5 bases from V and 4 bases from J; junction bases left unmatched: 8. The CDR3 is 15 residues long. Germline V CDR1 and CDR2: LNHNV, YYDKDF (reference sequence). The CDR3 DNA is TGTGCCACCAGCGGATGGGGACAGGGAACAGAGACCCAGTACTTC. Translation gives CATSGWGQGTETQYF.

The genes are TRBV25-1 and TRBJ1-4, with D unclear. Trimming took 2 bases from V and 3 from J, leaving 16 bases between them. Germline CDR1 reads MGHDK; CDR2 reads SYGVNS. This CDR3 region has 17 residues. The CDR3 sequence is CASSELARGMANEKLFF. For the CDR3, the DNA is TGTGCCAGCAGTGAACTCGCGAGAGGCATGGCTAATGAAAAACTGTTTTTT.

V and J are TRBV2 and TRBJ2-2, with 10 nucleotides matching TRBD2. Germline V CDR1 and CDR2: SNHLY, FYNNEI. The trim removed 6 bases at V and 4 bases at J, leaving 5 bases unmatched. The CDR3 runs to 15 residues. The CDR3 is CASRPLAGVTGELFF. The CDR3 region has the DNA TGTGCCAGCAGGCCCCTAGCGGGGGTCACCGGGGAGCTGTTTTTT.

The CDR3: CASSIPGQEANYGYTF. The CDR3 bases are TGTGCCAGCAGTATCCCGGGACAGGAAGCTAACTATGGCTACACCTTC. The gene calls are TRBV2 and TRBJ1-2, with 8 bases that match TRBD1. This CDR3 region has 16 residues. CDR1 and CDR2 (germline): SNHLY, FYNNEI. Losses at the gene ends were 5 bases for V and 0 bases for J; bases not matched to a gene: 8.

The chain links TRBV5-4 to TRBJ2-6, with unresolved D. The CDR3 covers 16 residues. Trimming pared 6 bases from V and 2 bases from J, leaving 15 bases between. Germline V CDR1 and CDR2: SGHNT, YYREEE (reference sequence). DNA for the CDR3: TGTGCCAGCACCTTAGACCAGGTAGCTGGGGCCAACGTCCTGACTTTC. Encoded protein: CASTLDQVAGANVLTF.

The chain recombines TRBV9 with TRBJ2-7; possibly TRBD1 for D (7 bases). There are 14 residues in the CDR3. V lost 0 bases and J 3 bases, leaving 10 bases between the germline ends. Germline V gene data show CDR1 as SGDLS and CDR2 as YYNGEE. CDR3 coding DNA: TGTGCCAGCAGCGTAGGGGGGGACAGCTACGAGCAGTACTTC. This encodes CASSVGGDSYEQYF. The complete variable domain, with remaining parts taken from reference TRBV9 and TRBJ2-7, reads DSGVTQTPKHLITATGQRVTLRCSPRSGDLSVYWYQQSLDQGLQFLIQYYNGEERAKGNILERFSAQQFPDLHSELNLSSLELGDSALYFCASSVGGDSYEQYFGPGTRLTVT.

The gene calls are TRBV5-6 and TRBJ1-1, with unresolved D. The CDR3 loop spans 13 amino acids. Germline V lookup: CDR1 SGHDT, CDR2 YYEEEE. Trimming removed 4 bases from V and 4 bases from J, with 11 bases in between. Written as DNA, the CDR3 is TGTGCCAGCAGCACCCTTACCGGCACTGAAGCTTTCTTT. Its protein is CASSTLTGTEAFF.

This clone occurred a few times. This CDR3 reads CASSFSWFQGFREQYF. For the CDR3, the DNA is TGTGCCAGCAGTTTTAGCTGGTTTCAGGGGTTCAGGGAGCAGTACTTC. J is TRBJ2-7 and V is TRBV27, with D possibly being TRBD1 (6 bases). Per the germline V gene, CDR1 is MNHEY and CDR2 is SMNVEV (reference sequence). V was cut by 3 bases and J by 7 bases, with 22 bases left in between. This CDR3 spans 16 amino acids.

CDR3 region: CASSLATRGRRETQYF. As DNA, the CDR3 is TGTGCCAGCAGCTTGGCCACGCGGGGGAGGCGGGAGACCCAGTACTTC. The chain links TRBV5-4 to TRBJ2-5, with 7 nucleotides matching TRBD2. Germline V gene lookup returns CDR1 SGHNT and CDR2 YYREEE (reference sequence). With 0 bases clipped from V and 5 bases from J, the junction kept 10 bases outside the gene matches. CDR3 size: 16 residues.

The genes are TRBV29-1 and TRBJ2-3; D unclear. CDR1 and CDR2 from the germline V gene are SQVTM and ANQGSEA. Deletions cut 1 base from V and 8 bases from J, with 16 bases between. The CDR3 totals 14 residues. DNA of the CDR3: TGCAGCGTTGAAGGAGGCTCCCTTTTGGGTACGCAGTATTTT. It codes for CSVEGGSLLGTQYF.

The chain carries TRBV9 and TRBJ1-6; D is possibly TRBD1 (6 bases). Deletions cut 4 bases from V and 10 bases from J, with 18 bases between. Germline CDR1 and CDR2: SGDLS and YYNGEE. The length of the CDR3 is 15 residues. The CDR3 spells CASSPRPQGYSPLHF. The CDR3 region has the DNA TGTGCCAGCAGCCCTCGCCCTCAGGGGTACTCACCCCTCCACTTT. The whole variable domain, remainder taken from reference TRBV9 and TRBJ1-6, is DSGVTQTPKHLITATGQRVTLRCSPRSGDLSVYWYQQSLDQGLQFLIQYYNGEERAKGNILERFSAQQFPDLHSELNLSSLELGDSALYFCASSPRPQGYSPLHFGNGTRLTVT.

This clone was found a few times. The chain's CDR3 is CASSLDRERAKLFF. Here the CDR3 DNA reads TGTGCCAGCAGCTTGGACAGGGAACGGGCAAAACTGTTTTTT. V usage is TRBV11-2 and J usage is TRBJ1-4, with TRBD1 matching over 8 bases. The CDR3 is made up of 14 amino acids. J gave up 10 bases and V 3 bases, and 7 bases lay outside the gene matches. CDR1 is SGHAT, CDR2 FQNNGV, per germline. Full variable domain (missing parts from reference TRBV11-2 and TRBJ1-4): EAGVAQSPRYKIIEKRQSVAFWCNPISGHATLYWYQQILGQGPKLLIQFQNNGVVDDSQLPKDRFSAERLKGVDSTLKIQPAKLEDSAVYLCASSLDRERAKLFFGSGTQLSVL.

This clone was observed many times. Other DNA sequences in this specimen translate into the identical CDR3. The rearrangement joins TRBV5-1 to TRBJ1-1, with a weak D call TRBD1 (5 bases). V was pared by 0 bases and J by 3 bases, with 12 bases between. This CDR3 contains 15 residues. Germline CDR1 SGHRS, CDR2 YFSETQ. The CDR3 here is CASSLVQGLDTEAFF. The DNA for the CDR3 is TGCGCCAGCAGCTTGGTTCAGGGCTTGGACACTGAAGCTTTCTTT.

V usage is TRBV5-1 and J usage is TRBJ2-2, with TRBD2 matching 11 bases. V gave up 2 bases and J gave up 7 bases; unmatched junction bases: 4. The CDR3 has 15 amino acids. CDR1 is SGHRS and CDR2 is YFSETQ in the germline V gene. This chain's CDR3 is CASSLGTSGDGELFF. DNA of the CDR3: TGCGCCAGCAGCTTAGGGACTAGCGGTGACGGGGAGCTGTTTTTT.

The rearrangement links TRBV10-1 to TRBJ2-7; D possibly corresponds to TRBD2 (6 bases). The ends were cut back, 4 bases at V and 8 bases at J, with 15 bases in the middle. The germline CDR1 and CDR2 sequences are WNHNN and SYGVQD (reference sequence). This CDR3 contains 13 residues. CDR3 sequence reads: CASSGSGTPKQYF. CDR3 coding DNA: TGCGCCAGCAGTGGCTCAGGGACTCCGAAGCAGTACTTC.

The chain carries TRBV18 and TRBJ1-1, with D perhaps TRBD1 (5 bases). The CDR3 is 15 amino acids. The V and J ends lost 2 bases and 1 base respectively, with 11 bases between them. Germline V gives CDR1 KGHSH, CDR2 LQKENI. CDR3 sequence reads: CASSPGQSPNTEAFF. CDR3 DNA sequence: TGTGCCAGCTCACCAGGACAATCTCCGAACACTGAAGCTTTCTTT.

This chain links TRBV13 with TRBJ2-2; 13 bases align to TRBD2. The J segment lost 5 bases and the V segment lost 5 bases, leaving 8 bases of the junction unmatched. The length of the CDR3 is 17 residues. Germline lookup yields CDR1 PRHDT and CDR2 FYEKMQ (reference sequence). The CDR3 loop is CASSPRPLAGGTGELFF. The CDR3, as DNA: TGTGCCAGCAGCCCGAGACCACTAGCGGGGGGGACCGGGGAGCTGTTTTTT.

A note on this clone: One end of the junction does not line up with germline, which may come from a read error. This chain links TRBV18 with TRBJ1-2; D might be TRBD1 (6 bases). Germline CDR1 KGHSH, CDR2 LQKENI. This CDR3 contains 15 residues. CDR3 bases: TGTGCCAGCTCGACGGCGGGGGCCGGTAACTATGGCTATACCTTC. Translating gives CASSTAGAGNYGYTF.

This sequence joins TRBV28 and TRBJ1-5; TRBD1 might be the D (5 bases). The CDR3 is made up of 16 amino acids. Trimming pared 3 bases from V and 1 base from J, leaving 13 bases between. Germline V CDR1 and CDR2: MDHEN, SYDVKM. The CDR3 spells CASSFAGLASNQPQHF. The CDR3 nucleotides read TGTGCCAGCAGTTTTGCAGGGCTAGCGAGCAATCAGCCCCAGCATTTT.

This clone was counted only a few times. This chain uses TRBV10-1 with TRBJ2-1; 7 positions match TRBD1. The V gene end was trimmed by 4 bases and the J gene end by 4 bases; junction bases not matched to a gene: 1. Per the germline V gene, CDR1 is WNHNN and CDR2 is SYGVQD (reference sequence). This CDR3 has 13 residues. The CDR3 sequence: CASSGDSYNEQFF. CDR3 nucleotide sequence: TGCGCCAGCAGTGGGGACAGTTACAATGAGCAGTTCTTC.

The count of this clone is one. The chain combines TRBV4-1 with TRBJ2-5; 8 nucleotides agree with TRBD2. Germline CDR1 MGHRA, CDR2 YSYEKL. CDR3 length: 16 residues. The J segment lost 9 bases and the V segment lost 3 bases, leaving 15 bases of the junction unmatched. The CDR3 DNA sequence: TGCGCCAGCAGCCAGCGGGGGGTTGCGGAGACGAGGTCCCAGTACTTC. Its protein product is CASSQRGVAETRSQYF.

The rearrangement joins TRBV28 to TRBJ2-7, with D possibly being TRBD2 (5 bases). The CDR3 is 12 amino acids. Trimming took off 4 bases at V and 7 bases at J, with 11 bases between the two ends. CDR1 and CDR2 from the germline V gene are MDHEN and SYDVKM. CDR3 amino acids: CASSSGLQEQYF. The CDR3 DNA reads as TGTGCCAGCAGTTCTGGACTTCAAGAGCAGTACTTC.

The chain recombines TRBV6-4 with TRBJ1-1; possibly TRBD1 for D (6 bases). CDR1 and CDR2 (germline): MRHNA, SNTAGT. The germline V and J ends were trimmed by 6 bases and 3 bases, with 11 bases remaining between them. The CDR3 extends over 13 amino acids. The DNA of the CDR3 is TGTGCCAGCAGCGCAGGGGTGCACACTGAAGCTTTCTTT. This codes for CASSAGVHTEAFF.

This chain uses TRBV24-1 with TRBJ1-1; D ambiguous. This CDR3 has 11 residues. Trimming shortened V by 4 bases and J by 8 bases, and 7 bases separated the two germline ends. Germline V CDR1 and CDR2: KGHDR, SFDVKD. The CDR3 nucleotides read TGTGCCACCAGTGAGGGGAGCGAAGCTTTCTTT. Its translation is CATSEGSEAFF.

The chain employs TRBV19 and TRBJ1-2; D perhaps matches TRBD1 (5 bases). The V and J ends lost 3 bases and 8 bases respectively, with 10 bases between them. Germline values: CDR1 LNHDA, CDR2 SQIVND (reference sequence). This CDR3 has 12 amino acids. This CDR3 is CASSMAGGGYTF. In DNA, the CDR3 is TGTGCCAGTAGTATGGCCGGGGGAGGCTACACCTTC.

This clone was seen only a few times. This rearrangement joins TRBV28 to TRBJ2-1, with 7 bases that match TRBD1. The CDR3 is 13 residues long. Germline-derived CDR1 and CDR2 are MDHEN and SYDVKM. The trim removed 5 bases at V and 7 bases at J, leaving 5 bases unmatched. The CDR3 protein is CASSPGQSNEQFF. The CDR3 DNA sequence: TGTGCCAGCAGTCCGGGACAGAGTAATGAGCAGTTCTTC.

The rearrangement links TRBV28 to TRBJ1-1; D is uncertain. V was clipped by 5 bases and J by 1 base, with 8 bases between them. Germline CDR1 MDHEN, CDR2 SYDVKM. The CDR3 has 13 residues. The CDR3 region has the DNA TGTGCCAGCAGTCAACCCAGGAACACTGAAGCTTTCTTT. This sequence encodes CASSQPRNTEAFF. The variable domain in full, completed from reference TRBV28 and TRBJ1-1, reads DVKVTQSSRYLVKRTGEKVFLECVQDMDHENMFWYRQDPGLGLRLIYFSYDVKMKEKGDIPEGYSVSREKKERFSLILESASTNQTSMYLCASSQPRNTEAFFGQGTRLTVV.

V is TRBV30 and J is TRBJ1-1; the D is unclear. The CDR3 spans 14 residues. Trimming took 5 bases from V and 1 from J, leaving 14 bases between them. Germline assignment: CDR1 GTSNPN and CDR2 SVGIG (reference sequence). As DNA, the CDR3 is TGTGCCTGGTCCAAGAGGGAGAAGAACACTGAAGCTTTCTTT. As protein: CAWSKREKNTEAFF. The full variable domain, with the rest looked up from reference TRBV30 and TRBJ1-1, is SQTIHQWPATLVQPVGSPLSLECTVEGTSNPNLYWYRQAAGRGLQLLFYSVGIGQISSEVPQNLSASRPQDRQFILSSKKLLLSDSGFYLCAWSKREKNTEAFFGQGTRLTVV.

The sample holds a few counts of this clone. The chain couples TRBV7-3 to TRBJ2-1; D uncertain. Deletions cut 3 bases from V and 0 bases from J, with 9 bases between. CDR3 length: 15 amino acids. The germline V gene has CDR1 SGHTA and CDR2 FQGTGA. DNA of the CDR3: TGTGCCAGCAGCTTGGGCCTTAACTCCTACAATGAGCAGTTCTTC. It encodes CASSLGLNSYNEQFF.

The chain has TRBV6-4 and TRBJ1-1, with 7 bases lining up with TRBD1. The CDR3 covers 15 residues. After removal of 6 bases from V and 3 bases from J, the junction contained 10 bases not matched to a gene. Germline V gives CDR1 MRHNA, CDR2 SNTAGT. CDR3: CASRPDRPGHTEAFF. The CDR3 DNA reads TGTGCCAGCAGACCGGACAGGCCGGGGCACACTGAAGCTTTCTTT.